This record covers a single T cell receptor beta chain. The entry originates in a study of cytomegalovirus exposure and HLA in healthy donors. Study details: HLA-typed donors contributed approximately 92 million unique TCRs, which were held in an early data release.

The PCR had 60 Vbeta and 13 Jbeta primers. Sequenced by immunoSEQ multiplex PCR; TCRdb stores in-frame clones only, minus some. The repertoire holds some 140,000 clones, around 79% seen once, with approximately 7% in the top ten. Germline CDR1 ENHRY, CDR2 SYGVKD. This CDR3 is 13 amino acids long. V lost 6 bases to trimming and J lost 8 bases; unmatched junction nucleotides: 3. The rearrangement joins TRBV10-3 to TRBJ1-6, with TRBD1 identical over 8 bases. Sequenced material: PBMCs. This TCR came from a man aged 35-49 years in good health and CMV-seropositive. The DNA for the CDR3 is TGTGCCATCAGGGACAGGGAAGATTCACCCCTCCACTTT. Its protein is CAIRDREDSPLHF.